These T cell receptor beta chains were read from a single sample in a study of blood T cell repertoires in COVID-19. Assay used: immunoSEQ multiplex PCR; TCRdb lists only in-frame clones, some missing. The sample records tens of thousands of clones, over 75% being singletons. The sequenced material came from peripheral blood. All receptors come from an older man with active COVID-19. Both conserved end residues are part of each CDR3. D genes are given only for firm matches. Not all rows give a size; the values are once, few, many and, for expanded clones, a class.

D: TRBD1; size: -; J: TRBJ1-3; V: TRBV5-1; DNA: TGCGCCAGCAGCTTAGGGACAGGGGGCTCCTTGAGCTCTGGAAACACCATATATTTT; CDR3: CASSLGTGGSLSSGNTIYF
D: TRBD1; size: -; J: TRBJ1-6; V: TRBV4-3; DNA: TGCGCCAGCAGCCCTGGGACAGGGGAAAGCTCCTATAATTCACCCCTCCACTTT; CDR3: CASSPGTGESSYNSPLHF
D: -; size: -; J: TRBJ2-5; V: TRBV5-1; DNA: TGCGCCAGCAGCTTGGGGTCAGACACTCAAGAGACCCAGTACTTC; CDR3: CASSLGSDTQETQYF
D: -; size: -; J: TRBJ2-1; V: TRBV15; DNA: TGTGCCACCAGCAGTCTGGCGGTAAGCTCCTACAATGAGCAGTTCTTC; CDR3: CATSSLAVSSYNEQFF
D: -; size: -; J: TRBJ2-7; V: TRBV27; DNA: TGTGCCAGTATATACGGGGGGCCCCTCTCCTACGAGCAGTACTTC; CDR3: CASIYGGPLSYEQYF
D: TRBD2; size: -; J: TRBJ2-5; V: TRBV2; DNA: TGTGCCAGCGTTGTAGCGGGGGGGCGAATGGAGACCCAGTACTTC; CDR3: CASVVAGGRMETQYF
D: -; size: once; J: TRBJ2-1; V: TRBV7-2; DNA: TGTGCCAGCAGCTTAGAAGCGAACTACAATGAGCAGTTCTTC; CDR3: CASSLEANYNEQFF
D: -; size: -; J: TRBJ2-1; V: TRBV5-4; DNA: TGTGCCAGCAGCTTGGAAGCATACAATGAGCAGTTCTTC; CDR3: CASSLEAYNEQFF
D: TRBD1; size: few; J: TRBJ2-7; V: TRBV10-1; DNA: TGCGCCAGCAGTGAGTCCCGGGACAGCTCCTACGAGCAGTACTTC; CDR3: CASSESRDSSYEQYF
D: -; size: -; J: TRBJ1-1; V: TRBV12-3/TRBV12-4; DNA: TGTGCCAGCAGTTTGAGGGTGAACACTGAAGCTTTCTTT; CDR3: CASSLRVNTEAFF
D: -; size: once; J: TRBJ2-4; V: TRBV9; DNA: TGTGCCAGCAGCGTTACCGGGGATAGTCACATTCAGTACTTC; CDR3: CASSVTGDSHIQYF
D: TRBD1; size: -; J: TRBJ1-2; V: TRBV19; DNA: TGTGCCAGTAGTATACAGGGGGGCGGCTACACCTTC; CDR3: CASSIQGGGYTF
D: -; size: -; J: TRBJ2-3; V: TRBV24-1; DNA: TGTGCCACCAGTGATTTGCTAGGTCGGGGAGATACGCAGTATTTT; CDR3: CATSDLLGRGDTQYF
D: -; size: -; J: TRBJ2-3; V: TRBV5-8; DNA: TGTGCCAGCAGCTTGGAGCCTTACACAGATACGCAGTATTTT; CDR3: CASSLEPYTDTQYF
D: -; size: -; J: TRBJ2-7; V: TRBV11-1; DNA: TGTGCCAGCAGCCCTCGTGCTAGGGGTATAGGGGAGCAGTACTTC; CDR3: CASSPRARGIGEQYF
D: TRBD2; size: -; J: TRBJ2-7; V: TRBV4-1; DNA: TGCGCCAGCAGCCAAGATTTTGGGGGGGGAATTTTTTACGAGCAGTACTTC; CDR3: CASSQDFGGGIFYEQYF
D: TRBD1; size: -; J: TRBJ1-1; V: TRBV5-1; DNA: TGCGCCAGCAGCCCGACAGGGGGCTACACTGAAGCTTTCTTT; CDR3: CASSPTGGYTEAFF
D: -; size: once; J: TRBJ2-3; V: TRBV6-1; DNA: TGTGCCAGCAGTGAATCCCTCACAGATACGCAGTATTTT; CDR3: CASSESLTDTQYF
D: -; size: -; J: TRBJ1-2; V: TRBV2; DNA: TGTGCCAGCAGTTTGGACAGCTTGCGGGACACCTTC; CDR3: CASSLDSLRDTF
D: TRBD2; size: -; J: TRBJ2-1; V: TRBV27; DNA: TGTGCCAGCAGACTAGCGGGGGGGCCGGCTGGTGAGCAGTTCTTC; CDR3: CASRLAGGPAGEQFF
D: -; size: -; J: TRBJ2-1; V: TRBV29-1; DNA: TGCAGCGTTGAAGGTGGGCGCAGGAACGAGCAGTTCTTC; CDR3: CSVEGGRRNEQFF
D: TRBD2; size: -; J: TRBJ2-7; V: TRBV2; DNA: TGTGCCAGCAGCTGGACTAGCGGATACGAGCAGTACTTC; CDR3: CASSWTSGYEQYF
D: TRBD2; size: -; J: TRBJ2-1; V: TRBV20-1; DNA: TGCAGTGCTAGTCGGACTAGCGGGGTCAATGAGCAGTTCTTC; CDR3: CSASRTSGVNEQFF